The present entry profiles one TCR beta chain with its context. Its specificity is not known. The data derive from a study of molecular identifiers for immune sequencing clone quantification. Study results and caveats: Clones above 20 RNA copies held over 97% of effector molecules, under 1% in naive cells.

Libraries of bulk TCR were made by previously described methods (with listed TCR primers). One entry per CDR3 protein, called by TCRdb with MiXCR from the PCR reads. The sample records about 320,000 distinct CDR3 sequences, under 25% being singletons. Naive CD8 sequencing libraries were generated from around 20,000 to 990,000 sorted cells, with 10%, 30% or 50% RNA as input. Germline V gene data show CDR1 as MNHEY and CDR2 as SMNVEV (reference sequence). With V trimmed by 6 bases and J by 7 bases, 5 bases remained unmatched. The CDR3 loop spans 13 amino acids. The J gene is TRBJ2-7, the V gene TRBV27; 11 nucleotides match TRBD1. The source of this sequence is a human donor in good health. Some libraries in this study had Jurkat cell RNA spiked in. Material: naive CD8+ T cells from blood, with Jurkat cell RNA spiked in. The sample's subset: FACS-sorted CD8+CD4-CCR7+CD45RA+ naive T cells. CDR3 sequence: CASRGQGAWEQYF. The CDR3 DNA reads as TGTGCCAGCAGAGGACAGGGGGCATGGGAGCAGTACTTC.